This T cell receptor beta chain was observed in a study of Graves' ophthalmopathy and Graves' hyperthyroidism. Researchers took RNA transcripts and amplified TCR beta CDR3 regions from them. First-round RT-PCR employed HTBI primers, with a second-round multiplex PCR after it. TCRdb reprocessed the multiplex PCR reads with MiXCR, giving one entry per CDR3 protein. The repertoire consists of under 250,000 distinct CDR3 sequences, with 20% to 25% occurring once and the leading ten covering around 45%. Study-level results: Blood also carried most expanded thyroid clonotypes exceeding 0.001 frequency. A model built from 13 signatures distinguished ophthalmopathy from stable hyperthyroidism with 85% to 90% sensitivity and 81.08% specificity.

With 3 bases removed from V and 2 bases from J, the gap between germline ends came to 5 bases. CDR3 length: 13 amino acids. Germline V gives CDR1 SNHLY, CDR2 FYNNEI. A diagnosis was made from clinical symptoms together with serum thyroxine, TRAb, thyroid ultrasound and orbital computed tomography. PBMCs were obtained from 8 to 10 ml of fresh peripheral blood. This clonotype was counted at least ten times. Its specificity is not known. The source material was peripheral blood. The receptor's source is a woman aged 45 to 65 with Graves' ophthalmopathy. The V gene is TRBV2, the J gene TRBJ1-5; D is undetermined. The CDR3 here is CASSDRRNQPQHF. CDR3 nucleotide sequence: TGTGCCAGCAGTGACAGGCGCAATCAGCCCCAGCATTTT.